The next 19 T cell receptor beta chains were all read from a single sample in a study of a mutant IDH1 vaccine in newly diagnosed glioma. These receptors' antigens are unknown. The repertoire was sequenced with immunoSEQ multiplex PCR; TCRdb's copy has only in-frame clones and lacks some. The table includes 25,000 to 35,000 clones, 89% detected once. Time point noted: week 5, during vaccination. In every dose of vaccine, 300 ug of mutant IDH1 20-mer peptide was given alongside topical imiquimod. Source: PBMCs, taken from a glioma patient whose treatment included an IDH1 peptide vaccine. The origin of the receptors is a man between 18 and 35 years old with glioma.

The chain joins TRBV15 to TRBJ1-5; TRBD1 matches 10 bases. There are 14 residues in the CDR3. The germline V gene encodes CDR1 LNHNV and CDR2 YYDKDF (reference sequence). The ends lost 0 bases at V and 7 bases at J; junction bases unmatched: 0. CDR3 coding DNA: TGTGCCACCAGCAGAGAGACAGGGGGCCAGCCCCAGCATTTT. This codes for CATSRETGGQPQHF.

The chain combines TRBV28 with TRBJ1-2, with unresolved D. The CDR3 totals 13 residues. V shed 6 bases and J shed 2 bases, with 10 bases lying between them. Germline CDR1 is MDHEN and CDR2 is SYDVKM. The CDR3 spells CASSPGSNYGYTF. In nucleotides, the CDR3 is TGTGCCAGCAGCCCCGGGAGCAACTATGGCTACACCTTC.

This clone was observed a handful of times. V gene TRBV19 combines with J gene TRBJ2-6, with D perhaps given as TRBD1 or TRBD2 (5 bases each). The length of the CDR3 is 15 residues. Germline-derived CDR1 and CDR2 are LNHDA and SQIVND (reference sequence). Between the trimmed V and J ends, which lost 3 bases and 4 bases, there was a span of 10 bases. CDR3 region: CASSIVGDGANVLTF. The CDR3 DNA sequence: TGTGCCAGTAGTATTGTAGGGGACGGGGCCAACGTCCTGACTTTC.

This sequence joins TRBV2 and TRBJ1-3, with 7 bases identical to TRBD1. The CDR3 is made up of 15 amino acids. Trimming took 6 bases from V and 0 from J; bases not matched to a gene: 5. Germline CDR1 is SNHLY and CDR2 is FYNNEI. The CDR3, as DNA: TGTGCCAGCAGACCAGGGACAGCCTCTGGAAACACCATATATTTT. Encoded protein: CASRPGTASGNTIYF. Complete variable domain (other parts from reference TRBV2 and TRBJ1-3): EPEVTQTPSHQVTQMGQEVILRCVPISNHLYFYWYRQILGQKVEFLVSFYNNEISEKSEIFDDQFSVERPDGSNFTLKIRSTKLEDSAMYFCASRPGTASGNTIYFGEGSWLTVV.

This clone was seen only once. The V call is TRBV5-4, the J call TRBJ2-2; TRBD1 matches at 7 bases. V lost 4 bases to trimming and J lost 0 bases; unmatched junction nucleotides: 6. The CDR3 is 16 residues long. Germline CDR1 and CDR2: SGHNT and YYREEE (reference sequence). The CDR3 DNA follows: TGTGCCAGCAGCGGGACGGGACAGCCGAACACCGGGGAGCTGTTTTTT. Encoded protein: CASSGTGQPNTGELFF.

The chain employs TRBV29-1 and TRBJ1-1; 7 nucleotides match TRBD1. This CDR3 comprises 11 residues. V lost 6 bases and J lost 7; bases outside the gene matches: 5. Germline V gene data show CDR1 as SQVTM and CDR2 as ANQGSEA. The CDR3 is CSVRQGNEAFF. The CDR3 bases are TGCAGCGTGCGACAGGGTAATGAAGCTTTCTTT.

The CDR3 loop reads CASSQGRGNTEAFF. The DNA for the CDR3 is TGCGCCAGCAGCCAAGGAAGGGGTAACACTGAAGCTTTCTTT. The chain couples TRBV4-1 to TRBJ1-1; TRBD1 might be the D (5 bases). CDR3 size: 14 residues. CDR1 and CDR2 (germline): MGHRA, YSYEKL. V dropped 1 base and J dropped 2 bases, with 8 bases sitting between them.

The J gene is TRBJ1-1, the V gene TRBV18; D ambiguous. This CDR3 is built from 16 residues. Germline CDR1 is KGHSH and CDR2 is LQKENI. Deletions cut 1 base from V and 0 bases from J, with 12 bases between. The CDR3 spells CASSPLRDGLNTEAFF. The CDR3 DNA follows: TGTGCCAGCTCACCACTAAGGGATGGGCTGAACACTGAAGCTTTCTTT.

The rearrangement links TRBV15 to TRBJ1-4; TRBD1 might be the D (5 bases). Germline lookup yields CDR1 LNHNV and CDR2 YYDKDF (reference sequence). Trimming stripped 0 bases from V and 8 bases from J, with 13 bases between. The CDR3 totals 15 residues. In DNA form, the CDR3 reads TGTGCCACCAGCAGAGATATGGGGGGGAACGAAAAACTGTTTTTT. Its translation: CATSRDMGGNEKLFF. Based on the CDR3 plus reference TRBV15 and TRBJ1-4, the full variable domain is DAMVIQNPRYQVTQFGKPVTLSCSQTLNHNVMYWYQQKSSQAPKLLFHYYDKDFNNEADTPDNFQSRRPNTSFCFLDIRSPGLGDTAMYLCATSRDMGGNEKLFFGSGTQLSVL.

CDR3 residues: CASRGLSTNYGYTF. CDR3 DNA sequence: TGTGCCAGTAGAGGACTGAGTACTAACTATGGCTACACCTTC. The genes are TRBV19 and TRBJ1-2; D unclear. The germline V and J ends were trimmed by 6 bases and 0 bases, with 11 bases remaining between them. The germline CDR1 and CDR2 sequences are LNHDA and SQIVND (reference sequence). The CDR3 runs 14 residues.

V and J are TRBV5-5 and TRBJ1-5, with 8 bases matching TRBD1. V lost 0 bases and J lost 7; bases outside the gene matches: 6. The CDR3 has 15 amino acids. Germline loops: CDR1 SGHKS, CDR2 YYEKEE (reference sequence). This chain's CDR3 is CASSLERQGSQPQHF. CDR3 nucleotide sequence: TGTGCCAGCAGCTTGGAACGACAGGGGAGCCAGCCCCAGCATTTT.

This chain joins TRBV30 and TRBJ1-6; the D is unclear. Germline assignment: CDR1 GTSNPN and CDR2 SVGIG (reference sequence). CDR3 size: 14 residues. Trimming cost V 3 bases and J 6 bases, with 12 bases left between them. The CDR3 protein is CAWSGPQSNSPLHF. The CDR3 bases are TGTGCCTGGAGCGGACCGCAAAGTAATTCACCCCTCCACTTT.

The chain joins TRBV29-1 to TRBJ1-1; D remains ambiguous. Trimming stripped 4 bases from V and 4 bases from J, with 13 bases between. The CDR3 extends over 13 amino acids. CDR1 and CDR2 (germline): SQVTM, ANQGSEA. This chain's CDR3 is CSVGLGTITEAFF. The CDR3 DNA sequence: TGCAGCGTTGGGCTGGGAACTATCACTGAAGCTTTCTTT.

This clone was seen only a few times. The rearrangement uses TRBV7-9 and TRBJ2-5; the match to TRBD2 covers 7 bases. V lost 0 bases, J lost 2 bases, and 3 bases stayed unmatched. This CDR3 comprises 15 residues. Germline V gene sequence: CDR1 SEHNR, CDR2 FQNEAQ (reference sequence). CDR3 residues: CASSLAGGRQETQYF. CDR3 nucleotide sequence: TGTGCCAGCAGCTTAGCGGGGGGGAGGCAAGAGACCCAGTACTTC. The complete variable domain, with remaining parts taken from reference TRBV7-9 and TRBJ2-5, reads DTGVSQNPRHKITKRGQNVTFRCDPISEHNRLYWYRQTLGQGPEFLTYFQNEAQLEKSRLLSDRFSAERPKGSFSTLEIQRTEQGDSAMYLCASSLAGGRQETQYFGPGTRLLVL.

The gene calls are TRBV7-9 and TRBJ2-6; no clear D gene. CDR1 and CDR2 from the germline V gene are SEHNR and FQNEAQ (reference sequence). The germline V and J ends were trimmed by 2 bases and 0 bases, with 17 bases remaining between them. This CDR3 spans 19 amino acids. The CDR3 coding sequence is TGTGCCAGCAGCTTACCCACGTCGCCGTCGGACTCTGGGGCCAACGTCCTGACTTTC. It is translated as CASSLPTSPSDSGANVLTF.

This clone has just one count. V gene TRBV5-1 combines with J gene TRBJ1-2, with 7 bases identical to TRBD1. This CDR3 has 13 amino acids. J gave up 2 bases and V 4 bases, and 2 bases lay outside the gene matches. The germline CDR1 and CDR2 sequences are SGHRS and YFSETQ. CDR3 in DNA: TGCGCCAGCAGCCCGGACAGGAACTATGGCTACACCTTC. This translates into CASSPDRNYGYTF.

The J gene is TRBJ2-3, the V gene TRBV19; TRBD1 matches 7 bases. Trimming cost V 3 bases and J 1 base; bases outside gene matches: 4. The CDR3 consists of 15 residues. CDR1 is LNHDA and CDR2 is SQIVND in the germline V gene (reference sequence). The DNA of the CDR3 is TGTGCCAGTAGTATCGAGGGGGCGCGCACAGATACGCAGTATTTT. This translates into CASSIEGARTDTQYF.

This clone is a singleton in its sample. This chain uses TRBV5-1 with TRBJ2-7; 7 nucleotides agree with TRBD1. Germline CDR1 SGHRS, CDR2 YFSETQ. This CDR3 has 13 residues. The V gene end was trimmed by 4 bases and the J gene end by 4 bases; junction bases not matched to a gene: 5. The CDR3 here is CASSIDREYEQYF. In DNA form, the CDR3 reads TGCGCCAGCAGCATCGACAGGGAATACGAGCAGTACTTC.

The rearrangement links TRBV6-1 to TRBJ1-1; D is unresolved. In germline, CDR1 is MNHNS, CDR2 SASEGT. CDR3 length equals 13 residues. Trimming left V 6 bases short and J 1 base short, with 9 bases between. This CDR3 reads CASSETENTEAFF. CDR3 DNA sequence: TGTGCCAGCAGCGAAACAGAGAACACTGAAGCTTTCTTT.